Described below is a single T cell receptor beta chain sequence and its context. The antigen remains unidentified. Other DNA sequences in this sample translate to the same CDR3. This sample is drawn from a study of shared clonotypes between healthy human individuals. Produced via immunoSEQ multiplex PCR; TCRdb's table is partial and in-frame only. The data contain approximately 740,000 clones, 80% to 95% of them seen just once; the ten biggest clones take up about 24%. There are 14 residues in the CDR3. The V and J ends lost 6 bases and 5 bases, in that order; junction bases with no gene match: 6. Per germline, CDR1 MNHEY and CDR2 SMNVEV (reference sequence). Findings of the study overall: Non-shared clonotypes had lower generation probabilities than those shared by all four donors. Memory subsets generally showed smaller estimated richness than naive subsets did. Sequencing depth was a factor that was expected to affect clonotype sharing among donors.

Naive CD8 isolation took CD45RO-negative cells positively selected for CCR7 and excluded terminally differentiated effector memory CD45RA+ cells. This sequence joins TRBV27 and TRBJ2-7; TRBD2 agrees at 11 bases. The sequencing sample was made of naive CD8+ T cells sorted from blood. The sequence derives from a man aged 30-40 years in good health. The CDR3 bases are TGTGCCAGCAGCCTACTAGCGGGAGACGACGAGCAGTACTTC. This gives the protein CASSLLAGDDEQYF.